The 19 T cell receptor beta chains listed next were all sequenced from one sample in a study of cytomegalovirus exposure and HLA in healthy donors. The PCR employed 60 Vbeta primers together with 13 Jbeta primers. Only in-frame clones appear in the TCRdb table, and some are missing; sequencing was by immunoSEQ multiplex PCR. The sample contains around 140,000 clones, approximately 78% of which appear only once. Input material: PBMCs. All receptors come from a woman aged 45-59 years in good health and CMV-seropositive.

Concerning this clone itself: Other DNA variants within this sample encode the same CDR3. The chain couples TRBV4-3 to TRBJ2-1; possibly TRBD2 for D (7 bases). The length of the CDR3 is 20 residues. The germline V gene encodes CDR1 LGHNA and CDR2 YSLEER. V was cut by 0 bases and J by 0 bases, with 21 bases left in between. CDR3 sequence: CASSQDAGGGGLSSYNEQFF. In nucleotides, the CDR3 is TGCGCCAGCAGCCAAGATGCCGGGGGCGGGGGCCTTAGCTCCTACAATGAGCAGTTCTTC.

This clone occurred once. CDR3 DNA sequence: TGCGCCAGCAGCTTGGGGGGGACAGGGTACACCGGGGAGCTGTTTTTT. Translation gives CASSLGGTGYTGELFF. The chain links TRBV5-1 to TRBJ2-2; 9 nucleotides match TRBD1. The length of the CDR3 is 16 residues. J lost 3 bases, V lost 0 bases, and 3 bases had no gene match. Germline values: CDR1 SGHRS, CDR2 YFSETQ.

The chain combines TRBV27 with TRBJ1-2; D is possibly TRBD1 (6 bases). The CDR3 extends over 13 amino acids. V was cut by 6 bases and J by 6 bases, with 14 bases left in between. Per the germline V gene, CDR1 is MNHEY and CDR2 is SMNVEV (reference sequence). The CDR3 loop is CASRQSGVDGYTF. CDR3 nucleotides: TGTGCCAGCAGACAATCAGGGGTGGATGGCTACACCTTC.

The chain carries TRBV28 and TRBJ1-3, with TRBD1 matching over 7 bases. Germline values: CDR1 MDHEN, CDR2 SYDVKM. The CDR3 consists of 16 residues. V dropped 7 bases and J dropped 0; count of bases not matched to a gene: 9. As DNA, the CDR3 is TGTGCCAGCACCCCGACAGGGTATCTCTCTGGAAACACCATATATTTT. It encodes CASTPTGYLSGNTIYF.

The V gene is TRBV25-1, the J gene TRBJ1-2, with 8 bases matching TRBD1. V shed 6 bases and J 7 bases; nucleotides not matched to a gene: 7. The V gene's germline CDR1 is MGHDK and CDR2 SYGVNS. The CDR3 runs 13 residues. The CDR3 DNA reads TGTGCCAGCAGGGAGACAGGGGAGGTTGGCTACACCTTC. It encodes CASRETGEVGYTF.

The J gene is TRBJ2-3, the V gene TRBV30, with 8 bases fitting TRBD2. With V trimmed by 1 base and J by 0 bases, 9 bases remained unmatched. The CDR3 is made up of 17 amino acids. Germline V CDR1 and CDR2: GTSNPN, SVGIG (reference sequence). CDR3 coding DNA: TGTGCCTGGAGTGGCCCGGCTAGCGGGTCTAGCACAGATACGCAGTATTTT. It codes for CAWSGPASGSSTDTQYF.

V usage is TRBV7-8 and J usage is TRBJ1-2, with D maybe TRBD1 (6 bases). From germline, CDR1 is SGHVS and CDR2 FQNEAQ. Between the trimmed V and J ends, which lost 5 bases and 4 bases, there was a span of 14 bases. The CDR3 consists of 14 residues. As DNA, the CDR3 is TGTGCCAGCAGCCCGACAGGACAGTCCTATGGCTACACCTTC. Translated: CASSPTGQSYGYTF.

J is TRBJ2-7 and V is TRBV19; 7 bases line up with TRBD2. The CDR3 extends over 13 amino acids. Germline V lookup: CDR1 LNHDA, CDR2 SQIVND (reference sequence). The trim removed 5 bases at V and 3 bases at J, leaving 4 bases unmatched. The CDR3, as DNA: TGTGCCAGTAGTCTCGGGGGGTTCTACGAGCAGTACTTC. Residues: CASSLGGFYEQYF.

The chain joins TRBV10-3 to TRBJ1-2, with D possibly TRBD1 on 6 matching bases. The CDR3 is made up of 12 amino acids. Trimming cost V 3 bases and J 8 bases, with 10 bases left between them. Germline CDR1 is ENHRY and CDR2 is SYGVKD. CDR3 in amino acids: CAISDDRRGYTF. CDR3 in DNA: TGTGCCATCAGTGACGACAGGCGAGGCTACACCTTC.

The rearrangement links TRBV18 to TRBJ1-3; a weak D match, TRBD1 (5 bases). This CDR3 spans 15 amino acids. V lost 1 base to trimming and J lost 2 bases, with 9 bases between them. From germline, CDR1 is KGHSH and CDR2 LQKENI. In DNA form, the CDR3 reads TGTGCCAGCTCACCACGGGGCGAAACTGGAAACACCATATATTTT. It yields the protein CASSPRGETGNTIYF.

J is TRBJ1-3 and V is TRBV9; maybe TRBD1 (6 bases). V gave up 3 bases and J gave up 0 bases, with 13 bases separating them. CDR3 length: 16 amino acids. In germline, CDR1 is SGDLS, CDR2 YYNGEE. CDR3 nucleotides: TGTGCCAGCAGCGCCTACACAGGGACCTCTGGAAACACCATATATTTT. Protein: CASSAYTGTSGNTIYF.

The chain uses TRBV19 and TRBJ1-4; D is uncertain. V was clipped by 4 bases and J by 5 bases, with 11 bases between them. CDR3 length: 14 amino acids. Germline lookup yields CDR1 LNHDA and CDR2 SQIVND (reference sequence). The CDR3 sequence: CASSKGGLNEKLFF. CDR3 DNA: TGTGCCAGTAGTAAGGGCGGGCTAAATGAAAAACTGTTTTTT.

The chain employs TRBV28 and TRBJ2-2, with D perhaps matching TRBD2 (6 bases). The CDR3 consists of 16 residues. Deletions cut 6 bases from V and 1 base from J, with 15 bases between. From germline, CDR1 is MDHEN and CDR2 SYDVKM. The chain's CDR3 is CASSLVEGLNTGELFF. The CDR3, as DNA: TGTGCCAGCAGCCTAGTGGAGGGGCTGAACACCGGGGAGCTGTTTTTT.

The chain carries TRBV7-9 and TRBJ1-2; D remains ambiguous. Germline lookup yields CDR1 SEHNR and CDR2 FQNEAQ (reference sequence). V was pared by 5 bases and J by 4 bases, with 8 bases between. There are 12 residues in the CDR3. The CDR3 sequence is CASSPGIYGYTF. The CDR3 DNA reads as TGTGCCAGCAGCCCCGGGATCTATGGCTACACCTTC.

V gene TRBV10-3 combines with J gene TRBJ2-7, with D possibly being TRBD1 (6 bases). The CDR3 has 13 residues. CDR1 and CDR2 (germline): ENHRY, SYGVKD. Trimming took off 7 bases at V and 0 bases at J, with 10 bases between the two ends. The DNA of the CDR3 is TGTGCCATCACCCGGGACATCTCCTACGAGCAGTACTTC. Protein sequence: CAITRDISYEQYF.

This chain uses TRBV29-1 with TRBJ2-1, with 10 bases that match TRBD2. CDR3 length: 13 residues. With 6 bases clipped from V and 9 bases from J, the junction kept 8 bases outside the gene matches. Germline CDR1 SQVTM, CDR2 ANQGSEA. The CDR3 is CSVISGRIGEQFF. The CDR3 region has the DNA TGCAGCGTGATTAGCGGGAGGATAGGTGAGCAGTTCTTC.

This chain links TRBV10-3 with TRBJ2-2; no clear D. The germline CDR1 and CDR2 sequences are ENHRY and SYGVKD. Trimming removed 0 bases at V and 9 bases at J, with 8 bases between. The CDR3 sequence is 13 residues long. Here the CDR3 DNA reads TGTGCCATCAGTGAGTCGGCAGGTCGGGAGCTGTTTTTT. Translated: CAISESAGRELFF.

The V and J genes are TRBV4-1 and TRBJ2-3; D gene unclear. Germline CDR1 MGHRA, CDR2 YSYEKL. V was trimmed by 4 bases and J by 0 bases, leaving 5 bases between them. This CDR3 region has 13 residues. DNA for the CDR3: TGCGCCAGCAGCCTCTATAGCACAGATACGCAGTATTTT. Translation: CASSLYSTDTQYF.

This clone was observed a single time. The genes are TRBV28 and TRBJ2-7; D might be TRBD2 (6 bases). The CDR3 length is 14 residues. V was pared by 2 bases and J by 4 bases, with 12 bases between. Germline values: CDR1 MDHEN, CDR2 SYDVKM. The CDR3: CASSLTGSRYEQYF. The DNA of the CDR3 is TGTGCCAGCAGTTTAACCGGGAGTAGGTACGAGCAGTACTTC.